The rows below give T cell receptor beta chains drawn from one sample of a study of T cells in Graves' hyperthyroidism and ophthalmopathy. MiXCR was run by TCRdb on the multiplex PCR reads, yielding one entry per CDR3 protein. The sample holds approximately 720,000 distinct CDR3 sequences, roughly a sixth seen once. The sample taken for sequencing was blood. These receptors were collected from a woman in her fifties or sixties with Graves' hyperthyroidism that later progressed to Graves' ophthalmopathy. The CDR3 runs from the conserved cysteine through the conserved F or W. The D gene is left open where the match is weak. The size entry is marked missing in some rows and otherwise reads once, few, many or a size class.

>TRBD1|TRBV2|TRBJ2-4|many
CASSRGQGKNIQYF
TGTGCCAGCAGTAGAGGACAGGGCAAGAACATTCAGTACTTC
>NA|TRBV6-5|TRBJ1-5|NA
CASSYSPDYQPQHF
TGTGCCAGCAGTTACTCGCCAGACTATCAGCCCCAGCATTTT
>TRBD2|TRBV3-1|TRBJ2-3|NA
CASSQDLAGDYDTQYF
TGTGCCAGCAGCCAAGATCTCGCGGGGGACTATGATACGCAGTATTTT
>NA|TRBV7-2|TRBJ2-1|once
CASSLVRQNNEQFF
TGTGCCAGCAGCTTAGTTAGGCAGAACAATGAGCAGTTCTTC
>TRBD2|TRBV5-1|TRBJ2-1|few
CASSIRGPPGGSYNEQFF
TGCGCCAGCAGCATTCGGGGTCCGCCGGGGGGCTCCTACAATGAGCAGTTCTTC
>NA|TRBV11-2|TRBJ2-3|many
CASSLEDLTDTQYF
TGTGCCAGCAGCTTAGAGGACTTAACAGATACGCAGTATTTT
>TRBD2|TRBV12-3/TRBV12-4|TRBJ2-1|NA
CASKALAGLGEQFF
TGTGCCAGCAAGGCTCTAGCGGGCTTGGGTGAGCAGTTCTTC
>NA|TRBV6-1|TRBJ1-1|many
CASSERGAAEAFF
TGTGCCAGCAGTGAGCGTGGCGCCGCTGAAGCTTTCTTT
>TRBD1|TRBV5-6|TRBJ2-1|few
CASNPGDSSYNEQFF
TGTGCCAGCAACCCAGGGGACAGCTCCTACAATGAGCAGTTCTTC
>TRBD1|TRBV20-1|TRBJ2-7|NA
CSADRGNSYEQYF
TGCAGTGCTGACAGGGGGAATTCCTACGAGCAGTACTTC
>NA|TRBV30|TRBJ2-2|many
CAWSKGVLNTGELFF
TGTGCCTGGAGCAAAGGGGTATTGAACACCGGGGAGCTGTTTTTT
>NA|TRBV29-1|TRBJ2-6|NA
CSATYTGANVLTF
TGCAGCGCCACCTATACTGGGGCCAACGTCCTGACTTTC
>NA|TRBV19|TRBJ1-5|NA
CASSTAGNQPQHF
TGTGCCAGTAGTACGGCAGGGAATCAGCCCCAGCATTTT
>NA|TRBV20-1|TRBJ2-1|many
CSARDRLGYNEQFF
TGCAGTGCTAGAGATCGACTGGGCTACAATGAGCAGTTCTTC
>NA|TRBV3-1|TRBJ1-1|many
CATTAAGTEAFF
TGTGCCACCACAGCGGCGGGCACTGAAGCTTTCTTT
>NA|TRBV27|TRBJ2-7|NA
CASSHRTAEWSYEQYF
TGTGCCAGCAGTCACAGGACAGCTGAGTGGTCCTACGAGCAGTACTTC
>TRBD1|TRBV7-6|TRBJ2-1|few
CASSSARGTGSYNEQFF
TGTGCCAGCAGCTCCGCCCGGGGGACAGGTTCCTACAATGAGCAGTTCTTC
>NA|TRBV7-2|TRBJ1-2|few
CASSFISGNGYTF
TGTGCCAGCAGCTTTATAAGTGGGAATGGCTACACCTTC
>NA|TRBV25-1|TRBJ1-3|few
CASSDSGATTAGNTIYF
TGTGCCAGCAGTGATTCAGGGGCAACAACGGCTGGAAACACCATATATTTT
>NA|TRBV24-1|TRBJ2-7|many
CATSGPGQRYEQYF
TGTGCCACCAGTGGGCCAGGGCAACGCTACGAGCAGTACTTC
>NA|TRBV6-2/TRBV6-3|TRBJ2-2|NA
CASSAAPNTGELFF
TGTGCCAGCAGTGCGGCACCGAACACCGGGGAGCTGTTTTTT
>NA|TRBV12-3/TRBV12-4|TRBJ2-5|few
CASSFSWDYQETQYF
TGTGCCAGCAGTTTCTCGTGGGACTACCAAGAGACCCAGTACTTC
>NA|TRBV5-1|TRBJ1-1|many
CASSLAPMAFF
TGCGCCAGCAGCTTGGCTCCGATGGCTTTCTTT
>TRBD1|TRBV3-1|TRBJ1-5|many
CASSPDREGQPQHF
TGTGCCAGCAGCCCCGACAGGGAGGGTCAGCCCCAGCATTTT